This is a list of T cell receptor beta chains from one sample in a study of Ad26.COV2.S vaccination and SARS-CoV-2 variants. Sequencing was performed with immunoSEQ multiplex PCR; in TCRdb, only in-frame clones are kept and a portion is missing. The sample carries about 350,000 clones, roughly 94% recorded once. The sequenced sample was peripheral blood, obtained after recovery from COVID-19. These receptors were obtained from a human donor who had recovered from COVID-19. Both conserved end residues are part of each CDR3. The D gene is left open where the match is weak. Size is stated for part of the rows, as once, few or many counts, or as a class when the clone is expanded.

J gene,clone size,V gene,D gene,CDR3 DNA,CDR3 protein
TRBJ2-1,-,TRBV2,TRBD2,TGTGCCAGCTTGAGACTAGCGGGGGGCCTCACCTACAATGAGCAGTTCTTC,CASLRLAGGLTYNEQFF
TRBJ1-3,-,TRBV7-2,-,TGTGCCAGCAGCTTAGTTCGGGACCGGAGAAACACCATATATTTT,CASSLVRDRRNTIYF
TRBJ1-1,-,TRBV2,-,TGTGCCAGCAGTGAAAAAGGGGCCGAAGGGATGAACACTGAAGCTTTCTTT,CASSEKGAEGMNTEAFF
TRBJ1-1,-,TRBV7-6,-,TGTGCCAGCAGCAGTTACAGGGCGAGGAACACTGAAGCTTTCTTT,CASSSYRARNTEAFF
TRBJ2-2,-,TRBV12-3/TRBV12-4,-,TGTGCCAGCAGTAACAGGTTGACCGGGGAGCTGTTTTTT,CASSNRLTGELFF
TRBJ2-3,-,TRBV7-2,-,TGTGCCAGCAGACCCGCGGGACTTGGTGATACGCAGTATTTT,CASRPAGLGDTQYF
TRBJ1-1,-,TRBV7-8,-,TGTGCCAGCAGCTTAGCGGTCCGGGGGAGGACTGAAGCTTTCTTT,CASSLAVRGRTEAFF
TRBJ1-1,-,TRBV6-2/TRBV6-3,TRBD1,TGTGCCAGCAGCGACCCGGGACAGGGGCACTTTTGGGCTTTCTTT,CASSDPGQGHFWAFF
TRBJ2-3,-,TRBV4-1,TRBD2,TGCGCCAGCAGCCATCCTACTAAGCGGGGAAGCACAGATACGCAGTATTTT,CASSHPTKRGSTDTQYF
TRBJ1-1,-,TRBV15,-,TGTGCCACCAGCAGAGCTTCAAGGGACACTGAAGCTTTCTTT,CATSRASRDTEAFF
TRBJ1-1,-,TRBV9,-,TGTGCCAGCAGCGTAGGGGCAGAGAGAACTGAAGCTTTCTTT,CASSVGAERTEAFF
TRBJ1-5,-,TRBV19,-,TGTGCCAGTAGTTTTCAGAGCAATCAGCCCCAGCATTTT,CASSFQSNQPQHF
TRBJ2-1,-,TRBV5-1,TRBD2,TGCGCCAGCAGCACATTAGCGGGGGACTACAATGAGCAGTTCTTC,CASSTLAGDYNEQFF
TRBJ2-3,once,TRBV7-2,-,TGTGCCAGCAGCTTCGGTGCGGTAGGCACAGATACGCAGTATTTT,CASSFGAVGTDTQYF
TRBJ2-3,-,TRBV19,-,TGTGCCAGTAGTATTCACCCCCCAGTGGGGGGCACAGATACGCAGTATTTT,CASSIHPPVGGTDTQYF
TRBJ2-7,-,TRBV15,-,TGTGCCACCAGCAGAGATTCGAGGGAACGAACCCCCCACGAGCAGTACTTC,CATSRDSRERTPHEQYF
TRBJ2-1,-,TRBV9,TRBD1,TGTGCCAGCAGCCCAGGGACAGGGATTGACAATGAGCAGTTCTTC,CASSPGTGIDNEQFF
TRBJ2-3,-,TRBV9,TRBD2,TGTGCCAGCAGCGTCGAAGGGCGGGGGGGAACAGATACGCAGTATTTT,CASSVEGRGGTDTQYF
TRBJ1-2,few,TRBV24-1,-,TGTGCCACCAGTGATTCGACAGTTAACTATGGCTACACCTTC,CATSDSTVNYGYTF
TRBJ2-7,-,TRBV2,TRBD1,TGTGCCGGATGGACAGGGGGCCCCTACGAGCAGTACTTC,CAGWTGGPYEQYF
TRBJ2-7,-,TRBV7-9,-,TGTGCCAGCAGCTTAGGCCACTCCGAGCAGTACTTC,CASSLGHSEQYF
TRBJ1-1,-,TRBV18,-,TGTGCCAGCTCACCACTACAGCCTCCTAACACTGAAGCTTTCTTT,CASSPLQPPNTEAFF
TRBJ1-2,-,TRBV9,-,TGTGCCAGCAGCGTAGTCCCCCAGAACTATGGCTACACCTTC,CASSVVPQNYGYTF
TRBJ2-3,-,TRBV7-2,-,TGTGCCAGCAGTTATAGAACGACAGATACGCAGTATTTT,CASSYRTTDTQYF
TRBJ1-2,-,TRBV7-2,TRBD1,TGTGCCAGCAGCTTTACACCGATCGGGACAGGGACCGACTATGGCTACACCTTC,CASSFTPIGTGTDYGYTF
TRBJ1-2,-,TRBV9,-,TGTGCCAGCAGCGCCCTTAGGGGGGCCTATGGCTACACCTTC,CASSALRGAYGYTF
TRBJ1-2,-,TRBV2,TRBD1,TGTGCCAGCAGCCAGACAGGGCTCAACTATGGCTACACCTTC,CASSQTGLNYGYTF
TRBJ2-7,-,TRBV7-9,-,TGTGCCAGCAGCTTATTGTCGGGCGGCCCGGAGCTGTGGCACTACGAGCAGTACTTC,CASSLLSGGPELWHYEQYF
TRBJ2-2,-,TRBV5-4,TRBD2,TGTGCCAGCAGACCGGGACTAGCGGGGGGGAATTCCGGGGAGCTGTTTTTT,CASRPGLAGGNSGELFF
TRBJ1-5,-,TRBV4-1,-,TGCGCCAGCAGCCATGGCCAGGGTCCGTATCAGCCCCAGCATTTT,CASSHGQGPYQPQHF
TRBJ2-7,-,TRBV12-3/TRBV12-4,TRBD2,TGTGCCAGCAGTTTAAGCGGGAGCTACGAGCAGTACTTC,CASSLSGSYEQYF
TRBJ1-1,-,TRBV6-6,-,TGTGCCAGCGCCCAATCCCGACTGAACACTGAAGCTTTCTTT,CASAQSRLNTEAFF
TRBJ1-2,-,TRBV6-5,-,TGTGCCAGCAGTTTCGGACGGGAATACTATGGCTACACCTTC,CASSFGREYYGYTF
TRBJ1-5,-,TRBV18,-,TGTGCCAGCTCCCGAGGACAGAGTAGCAATCAGCCCCAGCATTTT,CASSRGQSSNQPQHF
TRBJ1-2,-,TRBV3-1/TRBV3-2,-,TGTGCCAGCAGCCAAAAATGGGGCCTTGGCTATGGCTACACCTTC,CASSQKWGLGYGYTF
TRBJ1-1,-,TRBV12-3/TRBV12-4,-,TGTGCCAGCAGTTTCGGGGGGAGGACTGAAGCTTTCTTT,CASSFGGRTEAFF
TRBJ2-1,-,TRBV19,TRBD1,TGTGCCAGTATCCCAAGGGACAGCAATGAGCAGTTCTTC,CASIPRDSNEQFF
TRBJ1-6,-,TRBV9,TRBD1,TGTGCCAGCAGCCCGGGACAGGGGAAGAATTCACCCCTCCACTTT,CASSPGQGKNSPLHF
TRBJ1-1,-,TRBV27,-,TGTGCCAGCAGTCCAGGGGTCTGGAACACTGAAGCTTTCTTT,CASSPGVWNTEAFF
TRBJ1-2,once,TRBV9,TRBD1,TGTGCCAGCAGCGTAGGGACAGGGGGCCGACTTAACTATGGCTACACCTTC,CASSVGTGGRLNYGYTF
TRBJ2-5,-,TRBV5-6,-,TGTGCCAGCAGTGGGGAGACCCAGTACTTC,CASSGETQYF
TRBJ1-1,few,TRBV28,TRBD1,TGTGCCAGCAGTATAGGACAGGCCGGCACTGAAGCTTTCTTT,CASSIGQAGTEAFF
TRBJ2-3,-,TRBV3-1/TRBV3-2,-,TGTGCCAGCAGCCAAGAAGCACCAGATACGCAGTATTTT,CASSQEAPDTQYF
TRBJ2-3,-,TRBV7-2,-,TGTGCCAGCAGCTTAGCGCTAGCTTCAGATACGCAGTATTTT,CASSLALASDTQYF
TRBJ1-1,-,TRBV30,-,TGTGCCTGGAGTGTACCGGGACTCGCCTGTGGAGTGGCCACTGAAGCTTTCTTT,CAWSVPGLACGVATEAFF
TRBJ1-1,-,TRBV28,-,TGTGCCAGCAGTGAGGCGAACACTGAAGCTTTCTTT,CASSEANTEAFF
TRBJ2-2,-,TRBV6-6,TRBD1,TGTGCCAGCAGGTTACCGGGACAGGGGGCTACCGGGGAGCTGTTTTTT,CASRLPGQGATGELFF